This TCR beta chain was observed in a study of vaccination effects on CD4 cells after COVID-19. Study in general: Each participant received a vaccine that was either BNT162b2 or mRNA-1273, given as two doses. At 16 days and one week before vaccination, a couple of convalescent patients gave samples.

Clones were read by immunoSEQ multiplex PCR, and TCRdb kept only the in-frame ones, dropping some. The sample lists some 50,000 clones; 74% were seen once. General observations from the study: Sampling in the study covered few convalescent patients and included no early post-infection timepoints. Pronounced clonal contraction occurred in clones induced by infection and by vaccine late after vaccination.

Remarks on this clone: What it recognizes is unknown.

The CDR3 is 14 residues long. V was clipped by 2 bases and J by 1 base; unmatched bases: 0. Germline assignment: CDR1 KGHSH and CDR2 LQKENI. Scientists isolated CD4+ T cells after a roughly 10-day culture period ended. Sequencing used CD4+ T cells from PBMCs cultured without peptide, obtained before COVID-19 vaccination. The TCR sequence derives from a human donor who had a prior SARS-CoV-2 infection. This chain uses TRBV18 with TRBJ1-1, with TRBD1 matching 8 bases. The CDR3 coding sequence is TGTGCCAGCTCACCAGGGACAGGGAACACTGAAGCTTTCTTT. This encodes CASSPGTGNTEAFF.